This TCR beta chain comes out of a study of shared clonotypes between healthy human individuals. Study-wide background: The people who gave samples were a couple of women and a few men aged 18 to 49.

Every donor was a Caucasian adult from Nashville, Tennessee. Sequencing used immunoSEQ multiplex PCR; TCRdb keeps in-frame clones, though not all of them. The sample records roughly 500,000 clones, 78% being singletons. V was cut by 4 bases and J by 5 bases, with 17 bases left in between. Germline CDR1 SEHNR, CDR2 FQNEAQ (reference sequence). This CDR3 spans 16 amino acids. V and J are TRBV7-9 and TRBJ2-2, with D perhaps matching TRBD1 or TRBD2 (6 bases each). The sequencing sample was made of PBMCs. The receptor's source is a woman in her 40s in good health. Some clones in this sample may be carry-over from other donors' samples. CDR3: CASSSSIGGKTGELFF. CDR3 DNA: TGTGCCAGCAGCTCCTCAATCGGGGGCAAAACCGGGGAGCTGTTTTTT. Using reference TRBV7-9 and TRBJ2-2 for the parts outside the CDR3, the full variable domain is DTGVSQNPRHKITKRGQNVTFRCDPISEHNRLYWYRQTLGQGPEFLTYFQNEAQLEKSRLLSDRFSAERPKGSFSTLEIQRTEQGDSAMYLCASSSSIGGKTGELFFGEGSRLTVL.